Sequencing of this T cell receptor beta chain was carried out in a study of OX40 agonist ivuxolimab in advanced cancers. V shed 5 bases and J shed 1 base, with 8 bases lying between them. This CDR3 has 13 amino acids. The germline CDR1 and CDR2 sequences are KGHSH and LQKENI. The table came from immunoSEQ multiplex PCR; TCRdb's copy has only in-frame clones and leaves some out. The sample lists approximately 90,000 clones, around 88% seen once, with roughly 1.4% in the top ten. This rearrangement joins TRBV18 to TRBJ1-1, with unresolved D. This TCR came from an adult with an advanced solid tumor such as melanoma, head and neck, liver or kidney cancer. Sequences were derived from CD4+ or CD8+ T cells sorted from blood, sampled in a trial of the OX40 agonist ivuxolimab. The CDR3 sequence: CASSRVGNTEAFF. CDR3 in DNA: TGTGCCAGCTCAAGGGTGGGGAACACTGAAGCTTTCTTT. The whole variable domain, filled in from reference TRBV18 and TRBJ1-1, reads NAGVMQNPRHLVRRRGQEARLRCSPMKGHSHVYWYRQLPEEGLKFMVYLQKENIIDESGMPKERFSAEFPKEGPSILRIQQVVRGDSAAYFCASSRVGNTEAFFGQGTRLTVV.